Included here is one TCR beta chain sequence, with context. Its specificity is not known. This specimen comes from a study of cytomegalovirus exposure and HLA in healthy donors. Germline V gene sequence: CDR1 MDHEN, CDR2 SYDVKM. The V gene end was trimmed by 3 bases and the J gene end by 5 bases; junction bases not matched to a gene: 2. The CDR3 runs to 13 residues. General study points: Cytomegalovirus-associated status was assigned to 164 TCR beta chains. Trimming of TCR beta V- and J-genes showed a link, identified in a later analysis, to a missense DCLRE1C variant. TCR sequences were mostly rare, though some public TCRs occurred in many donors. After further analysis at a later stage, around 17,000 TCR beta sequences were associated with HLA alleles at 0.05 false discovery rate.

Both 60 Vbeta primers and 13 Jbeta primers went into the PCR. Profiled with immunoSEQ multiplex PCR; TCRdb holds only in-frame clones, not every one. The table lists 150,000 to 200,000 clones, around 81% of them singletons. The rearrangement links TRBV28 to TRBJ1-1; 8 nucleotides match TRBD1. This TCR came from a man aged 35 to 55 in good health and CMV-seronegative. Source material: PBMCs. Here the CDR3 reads CASSLTGATEAFF. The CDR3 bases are TGTGCCAGCAGTTTGACAGGGGCGACTGAAGCTTTCTTT.